These T cell receptor beta chains were read from a single sample in a study of blood T cells in healthy people across ages. TCRdb processed the 5' RACE reads anew with MiXCR; each CDR3 protein has one entry. The table includes over a million distinct CDR3 sequences, roughly 45% detected once. What was sequenced was blood. The receptors come from a woman younger than 30 in good health. The CDR3 runs from the conserved cysteine through the conserved F or W. A D gene is named only where the DNA matches it firmly. Clone size, where shown, is once, few, many, or a class for clones that have expanded.

TGTGCCAGCAGTCCTAGCGGGGGAGCCTACAATGAGCAGTACTTC CASSPSGGAYNEQYF TRBJ2-7 TRBD2 few TRBV7-9
TGCGCCAGCAGCCCGAGAGGAGCTTTGAACACTGAAGCTTTCTTT CASSPRGALNTEAFF TRBJ1-1 - - TRBV5-1
TGTGCCAGCAGTGAAGGGGGTCCAACGCAGTTCTTC CASSEGGPTQFF TRBJ2-1 - - TRBV2
TGTGCCACCAGCAGGGACAGGTGGTCACAGCATTTT CATSRDRWSQHF TRBJ1-5 TRBD1 - TRBV15
TGTGCCAGCAGTGGGGAGACAGGCTCTGGGGCCAACGTCCTGACTTTC CASSGETGSGANVLTF TRBJ2-6 - few TRBV6-1
TGTGCCAGCGAAATAGCAGGAGCAGAGAGTTATAATTCACCCCTCCACTTT CASEIAGAESYNSPLHF TRBJ1-6 - few TRBV7-2
TGTGCCAGCAGACTAGCGGGGGGCCCAGGAGAGACCCAGTACTTC CASRLAGGPGETQYF TRBJ2-5 TRBD2 - TRBV28
TGTGCCAGTAGTATAGACGCAGGGAGCTCCTACGAGCAGTACTTC CASSIDAGSSYEQYF TRBJ2-7 - - TRBV19
TGTGCCAGCAGTTCCCATCAAACTAGCGGGAGGTTCTACGAGCAGTACTTC CASSSHQTSGRFYEQYF TRBJ2-7 TRBD2 - TRBV27
TGTGCCAGCAGTGCTGACAGGCTACGCGGCTACACCTTC CASSADRLRGYTF TRBJ1-2 - - TRBV6-1
TGCAGTGCTAAGGGCGGACAGGGACTCCCCTACGAGCAGTACTTC CSAKGGQGLPYEQYF TRBJ2-7 TRBD1 once TRBV20-1
TGCAGTGCTTACCCTCCCGGGACAGGGAAAGAAAAACTGTTTTTT CSAYPPGTGKEKLFF TRBJ1-4 TRBD1 once TRBV20-1
TGTGCCATCAGTGAGAGGGGACTAGCGGGGGACGGTGTAAACATTCAGTACTTC CAISERGLAGDGVNIQYF TRBJ2-4 TRBD2 - TRBV10-3
TGTGCCAGCAGCCTTACCCATCCAGGGGCAAATACGCAGTATTTT CASSLTHPGANTQYF TRBJ2-3 - few TRBV6-5
TGTGCCAGCAGCCGAGGGACAGTTGATACGCAGTATTTT CASSRGTVDTQYF TRBJ2-3 TRBD1 - TRBV11-3
TGTGCCATCAGTGATAACCCCGTTTCGGACAGGGATTCCTACGAGCAGTACTTC CAISDNPVSDRDSYEQYF TRBJ2-7 TRBD1 - TRBV10-3
TGTGCCAGCAGTTTTACTAGCGGTCGCACAGATACGCAGTATTTT CASSFTSGRTDTQYF TRBJ2-3 TRBD2 few TRBV27
TGTGCCAGCAGTCAACTAGCGACTAGCTCCTACAATGAGCAGTTCTTC CASSQLATSSYNEQFF TRBJ2-1 TRBD2 - TRBV25-1
TGTGCCAGCTCACCGATAAGGTTGACGGCTGGGGGCCAGAATCAGCCCCAGCATTTT CASSPIRLTAGGQNQPQHF TRBJ1-5 - - TRBV18
TGTGCCAGCAGCGAGCGGGGCAGGGAGCACTATGGCTACACCTTC CASSERGREHYGYTF TRBJ1-2 - once TRBV28
TGTGCCAGCTCACCAGGGGCGGTTGATGAAAAACTGTTTTTT CASSPGAVDEKLFF TRBJ1-4 - - TRBV18
TGTGCCAGCAGGCCGGGGGGGGGAGTTAGCAATCAGCCCCAGCATTTT CASRPGGGVSNQPQHF TRBJ1-5 - - TRBV12-3/TRBV12-4
TGCGCCAGCAGCCAAGGTCATGGGGGCGGCGTCGTAGAGACCCAGTACTTC CASSQGHGGGVVETQYF TRBJ2-5 - few TRBV4-1